Sequencing of this T cell receptor beta chain was carried out in a study of blood T cell repertoires in COVID-19. About the research overall: From the United States, Italy and Spain came samples of acute and convalescent COVID-19.

Original methodology: How many nucleated cells were present was estimated from reference gene primer amplification. The data were produced by immunoSEQ multiplex PCR, yet TCRdb's version contains in-frame clones alone and is incomplete. From that table come the V and J calls and clone size; the DNA was used to work out D and trimming. The sample has fewer than 150,000 clones, 84% seen once; the top ten hold 6% to 7.5%. The CDR3 sequence is 13 residues long. V lost 5 bases, J lost 6 bases, and 6 bases stayed unmatched. The sample taken for sequencing was peripheral blood. This clonotype was obtained from a human donor in a cohort sampled during active COVID-19. The rearrangement joins TRBV12-3 or TRBV12-4 to TRBJ1-1, with 7 nucleotides matching TRBD1. CDR3 region: CASSTGVYSEAFF. CDR3 DNA sequence: TGTGCCAGCAGTACAGGGGTGTACTCTGAAGCTTTCTTT.